These 22 T cell receptor beta chains originate from one sample sequenced in a study of glioma-infiltrating T cells. Amplification of TCR alpha and beta CDR3 regions from RNA used iRepertoire nested multiplex PCR. Via MiXCR, TCRdb re-called the multiplex PCR reads, giving one row per CDR3 protein. Of about 21,000 distinct CDR3 sequences in the sample, 20% to 25% were seen once. Sequencing was done on a sample of glioma tissue, nonneoplastic brain tissue, or PBMCs (not recorded which). The receptor source for this set is a human donor with low-grade glioma or glioblastoma, undergoing nonglioma brain surgery, or in good health (not recorded which).

This clonotype is labeled as large. The rearrangement uses TRBV28 and TRBJ1-5, with D unclear. Germline CDR1 MDHEN, CDR2 SYDVKM. This CDR3 comprises 13 residues. The ends were cut back, 8 bases at V and 2 bases at J, with 10 bases in the middle. The CDR3 reads CASAGRGNQPQHF. The DNA of the CDR3 is TGTGCCAGCGCAGGTAGGGGCAATCAGCCCCAGCATTTT.

By proportion, this clonotype is medium-sized. The rearrangement uses TRBV28 and TRBJ2-2, with no clear D. V lost 4 bases to trimming and J lost 3 bases, with 9 bases between them. The CDR3 consists of 14 residues. Germline loops: CDR1 MDHEN, CDR2 SYDVKM. CDR3 region: CASSSRRDTGELFF. DNA for the CDR3: TGTGCCAGCAGTTCCCGAAGAGACACCGGGGAGCTGTTTTTT.

The gene calls are TRBV29-1 and TRBJ2-7; D remains ambiguous. The germline gives CDR1 SQVTM, CDR2 ANQGSEA. V was trimmed by 7 bases and J by 0 bases, leaving 13 bases between them. CDR3 length equals 13 residues. CDR3 DNA: TGCAGCGCCGAGGCAGGAGCCTCCTACGAGCAGTACTTC. Translation gives CSAEAGASYEQYF.

This clonotype was seen repeatedly, ten times or more. Mismatch with germline at one junction end may stem from a read error. The chain joins TRBV7-2 to TRBJ2-1, with 10 bases identical to TRBD2. Germline lookup yields CDR1 SGHTA and CDR2 FQGNSA. This CDR3 contains 15 residues. The CDR3 nucleotides are TGTGCCCGCAGCCTAAGCGGGGGGGCCGGAGGAGAGCAGTTCTTC. It yields the protein CARSLSGGAGGEQFF.

The V and J genes are TRBV12-3 or TRBV12-4 and TRBJ1-3; D may be TRBD1 (5 bases). Gene TRBJ1-5 matches the end of the DNA better, so the J call may be wrong. CDR3 length equals 12 residues. The CDR3, as DNA: TGTGCCAGCAGTATTAGCTGGGGGGGGCAGCATTTT. Its translation: CASSISWGGQHF.

This clonotype appeared a few times. V is TRBV6-1 and J is TRBJ2-1; 8 bases match TRBD2. This CDR3 comprises 15 residues. V shed 6 bases, J shed 3 bases, and the junction held 7 bases outside the gene matches. The germline V gene has CDR1 MNHNS and CDR2 SASEGT. The CDR3 nucleotides read TGTGCCAGCAGACCCGGACTAGCCTTCTACAATGAGCAGTTCTTC. This translates into CASRPGLAFYNEQFF.

Regarding this clonotype: This may be a read error: a much more frequent sequence differs by one nucleotide. The CDR3 carries no conserved terminal phenylalanine or tryptophan, so it likely arises from a read error. This chain uses TRBV12-3 or TRBV12-4 with TRBJ1-5; a weak D match, TRBD1 (5 bases). The CDR3 length is 13 residues. The ends were cut back, 3 bases at V and 7 bases at J, with 10 bases in the middle. The CDR3 here is CASSFRVNQPQHL. CDR3 nucleotides: TGTGCCAGCAGTTTCAGGGTGAACCAGCCCCAGCATCTT.

In its sample, this clonotype ranks as medium-sized. The chain is built from TRBV6-1 and TRBJ1-1; D is unclear. Germline-derived CDR1 and CDR2 are MNHNS and SASEGT. The CDR3 loop spans 12 amino acids. The ends were cut back, 5 bases at V and 4 bases at J, with 8 bases in the middle. The chain's CDR3 is CASSPSFTEAFF. The CDR3 DNA reads TGTGCCAGCAGTCCCTCTTTCACTGAAGCTTTCTTT.

V gene TRBV28 combines with J gene TRBJ2-5; 11 nucleotides align to TRBD2. The trim removed 5 bases at V and 5 bases at J, leaving 10 bases unmatched. Germline V gene data show CDR1 as MDHEN and CDR2 as SYDVKM. There are 16 residues in the CDR3. The CDR3 DNA follows: TGTGCCAGCAGTATTTCTAGCGGGGGGTATTTTGAGACCCAGTACTTC. This translates into CASSISSGGYFETQYF.

The chain's CDR3 is CASSQSRGNQPQHF. Here the CDR3 DNA reads TGTGCCAGCAGTCAGAGCAGGGGCAATCAGCCCCAGCATTTT. This chain uses TRBV27 with TRBJ1-5; TRBD1 might be the D (5 bases). V lost 5 bases to trimming and J lost 2 bases, with 10 bases between them. CDR3 size: 14 residues. Germline V gives CDR1 MNHEY, CDR2 SMNVEV (reference sequence).

This chain uses TRBV27 with TRBJ2-1; no firm D call. Deletions cut 5 bases from V and 9 bases from J, with 14 bases between. The CDR3 totals 13 residues. Germline CDR1 MNHEY, CDR2 SMNVEV (reference sequence). Here the CDR3 reads CASSVMIGGEQFF. The CDR3 DNA reads TGTGCCAGCAGTGTCATGATCGGTGGTGAGCAGTTCTTC.

This clonotype was observed a handful of times. V and J are TRBV10-3 and TRBJ1-2, with D possibly being TRBD1 (5 bases). Trimming took 6 bases from V and 8 from J, leaving 10 bases between them. Germline-derived CDR1 and CDR2 are ENHRY and SYGVKD. This CDR3 is 11 amino acids long. The DNA of the CDR3 is TGTGCCATCAGGGGGGAGTACGGCTACACCTTC. Translating gives CAIRGEYGYTF.

Notes on this clonotype: This may arise from a read error, as a much more abundant clone is one base away. V gene TRBV2 combines with J gene TRBJ1-2; D unresolved. The germline gives CDR1 SNHLY, CDR2 FYNNEI. This CDR3 comprises 15 residues. The CDR3 sequence is CPCTARARANYGYTF. The CDR3 DNA sequence: TGTCCCTGCACCGCGCGGGCCCGAGCTAACTATGGCTACACCTTC.

With regard to this clonotype: This could be a read error, since a much larger clone is one nucleotide away. This CDR3 reads CSARDVVGQTAHF. The DNA for the CDR3 is TGCAGTGCTAGAGATGTGGTAGGGCAGACCGCGCATTTT. The V and J genes are TRBV20-1 and TRBJ1-5, with D hard to call. With 0 bases removed from V and 15 bases from J, the gap between germline ends came to 18 bases. The germline V gene encodes CDR1 DFQATT and CDR2 SNEGSKA (reference sequence). CDR3 length equals 13 residues.

The CDR3 DNA follows: TGTGCCAGCAGTGTCGGATCGGGGTACCAAGAGACCCAGTACTTC. Residues: CASSVGSGYQETQYF. The chain combines TRBV9 with TRBJ2-5, with a weak D call TRBD2 (5 bases). The CDR3 is made up of 15 amino acids. From germline, CDR1 is SGDLS and CDR2 YYNGEE. V lost 5 bases, J lost 0 bases, and 14 bases lay in between.

On this clonotype: Because it lacks the conserved phenylalanine or tryptophan at the end, this CDR3 is likely a read error. The chain is built from TRBV27 and TRBJ2-7; 10 bases match TRBD1. J gave up 3 bases and V 6 bases, and 2 bases lay outside the gene matches. Per germline, CDR1 MNHEY and CDR2 SMNVEV (reference sequence). The length of the CDR3 is 13 residues. The CDR3 loop reads CASRRTGGYEQYS. The CDR3 region has the DNA TGTGCCAGCAGACGGACAGGGGGCTACGAGCAGTACTCC.

Concerning this clonotype: Possible read error: a much larger clone is one base away. The chain uses TRBV7-9 and TRBJ1-2; D is possibly TRBD1 (6 bases). The germline V gene has CDR1 SEHNR and CDR2 FQNEAQ (reference sequence). This CDR3 has 12 amino acids. The CDR3 loop is CARSSGDYGYTF. Written as DNA, the CDR3 is TGTGCCCGCAGCTCAGGGGACTATGGCTACACCTTC.

This clonotype has ten or more counts. The CDR3 here is CASSGLAGTDTQYF. In DNA, the CDR3 is TGTGCCAGCAGTGGACTAGCGGGGACAGATACGCAGTATTTT. The V gene is TRBV6-1, the J gene TRBJ2-3; TRBD2 agrees at 11 bases. CDR1 and CDR2 (germline): MNHNS, SASEGT. The CDR3 runs 14 residues. Germline trimming cut 4 bases from V and 3 bases from J; bases unmatched to any gene: 0.

This clonotype was recorded once. V and J are TRBV12-3 or TRBV12-4 and TRBJ1-2, with D perhaps matching TRBD1 (5 bases). V was shortened by 9 bases and J by 6 bases, with 26 bases between the two germline ends. The CDR3 loop spans 16 amino acids. The CDR3 loop is CASSLRYRSVGHGYTF. The CDR3 DNA reads TGTGCCAGTAGCCTCCGGTACAGGTCCGTTGGACATGGCTACACCTTC.

In its sample, this clonotype was seen a few times. The chain links TRBV12-3 or TRBV12-4 to TRBJ2-7; D not certain. V dropped 3 bases and J dropped 2 bases, with 8 bases sitting between them. The CDR3 is 13 amino acids. This CDR3 reads CASSFGRTYEQYF. CDR3 sequence (DNA): TGTGCCAGCAGTTTTGGCAGAACCTACGAGCAGTACTTC.

This clonotype was observed a handful of times. The genes are TRBV14 and TRBJ1-2; D may be TRBD1 (6 bases). Trimming cost V 2 bases and J 7 bases, with 11 bases left between them. The CDR3 has 13 amino acids. From germline, CDR1 is SGHDN and CDR2 FVKESK. The CDR3 loop reads CASSQTGTTGYTF. CDR3 bases: TGTGCCAGCAGCCAAACCGGGACAACTGGCTACACCTTC.

This chain uses TRBV29-1 with TRBJ2-5; D is unresolved. CDR1 is SQVTM, CDR2 ANQGSEA, per germline. V was pared by 1 base and J by 7 bases, with 13 bases between. CDR3 size: 13 residues. CDR3 region: CSVEGVPSGTQYF. Written as DNA, the CDR3 is TGCAGCGTTGAAGGAGTCCCAAGTGGGACCCAGTACTTC.